The T cell receptor (beta chain) under discussion was sequenced for a study of T cell repertoires in cytomegalovirus infection. Study context: Indicated by public TCR beta signatures were CMV infection and matching HLA type.

Study findings and constraints: Summed frequency of public TCR beta families distinguished CMV carriers with the relevant HLA. In two of eight donors, the top clonotype was HLA-C-restricted CMV-specific.

This clonotype has ten or more counts. As yet, its antigen is unknown. TCRdb passed the reads through MiXCR, listing each CDR3 protein once. Here the sample spans hundreds of thousands of distinct CDR3 sequences, more than 8% being singletons. The CDR3 consists of 16 residues. Germline assignment: CDR1 MNHEY and CDR2 SVGAGI. Trimming pared 3 bases from V and 0 bases from J, leaving 11 bases between. The chain joins TRBV6-5 to TRBJ2-2; no reliable D call. Material for sequencing was PBMCs. This sequence was found in a human donor in good health (CMV status not recorded). Some clones in this sample may be carry-over from other donors' samples. The CDR3 bases are TGTGCCAGCAGTTATTCAAGGTTCTCGAACACCGGGGAGCTGTTTTTT. This encodes CASSYSRFSNTGELFF.